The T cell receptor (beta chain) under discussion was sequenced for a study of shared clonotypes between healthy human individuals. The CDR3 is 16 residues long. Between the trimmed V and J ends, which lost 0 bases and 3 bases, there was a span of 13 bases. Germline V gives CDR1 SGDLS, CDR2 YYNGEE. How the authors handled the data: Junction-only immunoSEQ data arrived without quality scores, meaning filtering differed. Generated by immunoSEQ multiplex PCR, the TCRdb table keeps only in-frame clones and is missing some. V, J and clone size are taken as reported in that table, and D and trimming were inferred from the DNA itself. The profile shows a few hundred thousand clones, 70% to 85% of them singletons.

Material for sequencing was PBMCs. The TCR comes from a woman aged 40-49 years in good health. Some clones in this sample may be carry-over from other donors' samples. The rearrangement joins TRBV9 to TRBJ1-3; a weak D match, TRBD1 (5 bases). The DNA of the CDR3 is TGTGCCAGCAGCGTAGGCCCCGGCGGGGGTGGAAACACCATATATTTT. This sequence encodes CASSVGPGGGGNTIYF.